This T cell receptor beta chain was identified in a study of T cell repertoires in ileal Crohn's disease. Trimming stripped 6 bases from V and 1 base from J, with 15 bases between. This CDR3 region has 15 residues. Germline CDR1 is SGHRS and CDR2 is YFSETQ. The sample's time point: neoterminal ileum biopsy at postoperative endoscopy, about 6 months after surgery. Generated by immunoSEQ multiplex PCR, the TCRdb table keeps only in-frame clones and is missing some. This sample yields about 59,000 clones, of which around 90% are seen a single time; roughly 1.9% belongs to the top ten. This TCR was recovered from an adult with Crohn's disease. The chain is built from TRBV5-1 and TRBJ2-3; D is perhaps TRBD2 (5 bases). Sample: ileal tissue. CDR3 DNA sequence: TGCGCCAGCACCCTGCGGACTCAAGGCACAGATACGCAGTATTTT. This gives the protein CASTLRTQGTDTQYF.